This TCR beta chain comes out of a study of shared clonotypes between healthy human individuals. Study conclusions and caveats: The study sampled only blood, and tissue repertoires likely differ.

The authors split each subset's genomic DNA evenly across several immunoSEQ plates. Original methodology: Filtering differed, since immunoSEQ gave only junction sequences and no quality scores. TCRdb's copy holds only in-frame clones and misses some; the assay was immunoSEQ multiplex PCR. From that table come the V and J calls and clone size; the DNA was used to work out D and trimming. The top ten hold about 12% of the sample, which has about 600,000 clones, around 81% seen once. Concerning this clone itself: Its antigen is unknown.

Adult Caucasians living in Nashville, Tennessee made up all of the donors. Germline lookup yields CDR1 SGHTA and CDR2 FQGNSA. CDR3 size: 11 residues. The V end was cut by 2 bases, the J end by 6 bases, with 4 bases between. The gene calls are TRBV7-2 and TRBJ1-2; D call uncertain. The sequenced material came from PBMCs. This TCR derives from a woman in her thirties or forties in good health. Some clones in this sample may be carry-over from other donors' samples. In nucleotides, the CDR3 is TGTGCCAGCAGCTTATACCATGGCTACACCTTC. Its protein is CASSLYHGYTF.